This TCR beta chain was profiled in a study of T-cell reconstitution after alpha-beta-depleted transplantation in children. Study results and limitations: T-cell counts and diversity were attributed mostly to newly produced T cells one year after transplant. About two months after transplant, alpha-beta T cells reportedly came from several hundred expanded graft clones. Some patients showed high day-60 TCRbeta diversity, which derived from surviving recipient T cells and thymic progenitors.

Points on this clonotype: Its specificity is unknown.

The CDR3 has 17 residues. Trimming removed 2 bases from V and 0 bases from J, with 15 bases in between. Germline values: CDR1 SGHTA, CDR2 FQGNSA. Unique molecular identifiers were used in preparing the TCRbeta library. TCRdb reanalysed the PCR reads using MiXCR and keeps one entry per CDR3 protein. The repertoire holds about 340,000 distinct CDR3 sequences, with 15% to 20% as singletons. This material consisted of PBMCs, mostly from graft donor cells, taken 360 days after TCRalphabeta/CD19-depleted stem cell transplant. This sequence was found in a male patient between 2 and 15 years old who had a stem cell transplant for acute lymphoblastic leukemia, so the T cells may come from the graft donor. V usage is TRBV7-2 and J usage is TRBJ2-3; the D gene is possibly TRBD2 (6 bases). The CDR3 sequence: CASSLLHGGISTDTQYF. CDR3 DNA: TGTGCCAGCAGCTTACTCCACGGCGGGATTAGCACAGATACGCAGTATTTT.